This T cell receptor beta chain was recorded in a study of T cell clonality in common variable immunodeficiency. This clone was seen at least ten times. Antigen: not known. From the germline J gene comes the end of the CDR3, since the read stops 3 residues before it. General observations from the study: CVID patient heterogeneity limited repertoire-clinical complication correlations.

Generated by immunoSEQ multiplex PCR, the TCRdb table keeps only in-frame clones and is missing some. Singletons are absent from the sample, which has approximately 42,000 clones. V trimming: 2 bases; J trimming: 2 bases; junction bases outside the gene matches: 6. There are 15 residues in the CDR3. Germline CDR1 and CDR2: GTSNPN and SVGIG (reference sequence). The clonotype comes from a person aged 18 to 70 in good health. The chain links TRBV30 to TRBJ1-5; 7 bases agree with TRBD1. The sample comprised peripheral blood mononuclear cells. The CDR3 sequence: CAWSQGGSGNQPQHF. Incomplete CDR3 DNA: TGTGCCTGGAGTCAAGGGGGCTCGGGCAATCAGCCC.